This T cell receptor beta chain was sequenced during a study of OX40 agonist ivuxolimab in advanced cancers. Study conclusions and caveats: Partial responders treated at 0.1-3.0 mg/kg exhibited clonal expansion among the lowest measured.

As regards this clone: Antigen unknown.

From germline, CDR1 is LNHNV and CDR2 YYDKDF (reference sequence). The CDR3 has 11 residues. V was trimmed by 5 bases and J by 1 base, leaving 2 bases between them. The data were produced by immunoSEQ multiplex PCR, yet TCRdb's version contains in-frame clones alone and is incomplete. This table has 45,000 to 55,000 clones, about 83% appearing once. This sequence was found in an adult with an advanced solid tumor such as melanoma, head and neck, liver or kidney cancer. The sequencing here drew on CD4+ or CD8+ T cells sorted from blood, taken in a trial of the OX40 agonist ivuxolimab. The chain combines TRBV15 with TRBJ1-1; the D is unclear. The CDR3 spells CATSWNTEAFF. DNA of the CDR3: TGTGCCACCAGCTGGAACACTGAAGCTTTCTTT.